The next 29 T cell receptor beta chains were all read from a single sample in a study of T cells after yellow fever vaccination. One entry per CDR3 protein results from TCRdb running MiXCR on the 5' RACE reads. The table lists 500,000 to 650,000 distinct CDR3 sequences, roughly a sixth of them singletons. The sample here was PBMCs, taken more than 4 days after the first yellow fever vaccination. These receptors originate from a man aged 18 to 30 who received the YFV17D yellow fever vaccine.

This clonotype was seen a handful of times. The chain couples TRBV6-5 to TRBJ1-1; unclear D gene. Germline V lookup: CDR1 MNHEY, CDR2 SVGAGI. V shed 0 bases and J shed 0 bases, with 14 bases lying between them. The CDR3 spans 17 residues. The CDR3 protein is CASSYSIQELMNTEAFF. CDR3 coding DNA: TGTGCCAGCAGTTACTCGATCCAGGAACTCATGAACACTGAAGCTTTCTTT.

This clonotype has more than one count but fewer than ten. The rearrangement joins TRBV28 to TRBJ2-4; unclear D gene. The CDR3 is made up of 12 amino acids. With 6 bases removed from V and 6 bases from J, the gap between germline ends came to 9 bases. Germline V lookup: CDR1 MDHEN, CDR2 SYDVKM. The CDR3 sequence is CASRGSSNIQYF. As DNA, the CDR3 is TGTGCCAGCAGAGGCAGCTCAAACATTCAGTACTTC.

This chain joins TRBV7-2 and TRBJ2-3; 14 bases line up with TRBD2. Trimming took 4 bases from V and 5 from J; bases not matched to a gene: 2. CDR1 is SGHTA, CDR2 FQGNSA, per germline. This CDR3 has 15 residues. The CDR3 loop is CASSSTSGGGDTQYF. Here the CDR3 DNA reads TGTGCCAGCAGCTCGACTAGCGGGGGGGGAGATACGCAGTATTTT.

This clonotype was recorded a few times. The CDR3 nucleotides read TGCGCCAGCAGCAAACAGGGCGTAGACACTGAAGCTTTCTTT. It is translated as CASSKQGVDTEAFF. The rearrangement uses TRBV4-1 and TRBJ1-1; tentative D call: TRBD1 (6 bases). This CDR3 has 14 amino acids. The germline V gene encodes CDR1 MGHRA and CDR2 YSYEKL. V gave up 5 bases and J gave up 3 bases, with 13 bases separating them.

This clonotype turned up a few times. V is TRBV18 and J is TRBJ1-1, with D perhaps matching TRBD1 (5 bases). Germline assignment: CDR1 KGHSH and CDR2 LQKENI. Trimming cost V 3 bases and J 10 bases, with 18 bases left between them. This CDR3 has 14 residues. This chain's CDR3 is CASSPSGQSRGAFF. In DNA form, the CDR3 reads TGTGCCAGCTCACCGTCGGGGCAGTCAAGGGGAGCTTTCTTT. Combining the CDR3 with reference TRBV18 and TRBJ1-1 gives the whole variable domain NAGVMQNPRHLVRRRGQEARLRCSPMKGHSHVYWYRQLPEEGLKFMVYLQKENIIDESGMPKERFSAEFPKEGPSILRIQQVVRGDSAAYFCASSPSGQSRGAFFGQGTRLTVV.

A few counts support this clonotype. This rearrangement joins TRBV4-2 to TRBJ1-5; tentatively, D is TRBD1 (6 bases). V lost 1 base, J lost 7 bases, and 14 bases lay in between. The germline V gene has CDR1 LGHNA and CDR2 YNFKEQ. This CDR3 has 15 amino acids. CDR3 in DNA: TGTGCCAGCAGCCAAGCTGGGGGGGCTGGCCAGCCCCAGCATTTT. Translated, it gives CASSQAGGAGQPQHF.

The chain couples TRBV21-1 to TRBJ2-1. TRBV21-1 is described as a pseudogene. This CDR3 contains 12 residues. In DNA form, the CDR3 reads TGTGCCAGCAGCAGAGCGACATTTGAGCAGTTCTTC. It is translated as CASSRATFEQFF.

This clonotype occurred a few times. The CDR3 spells CASSEGRTANTEAFF. As DNA, the CDR3 is TGTGCCAGCAGTGAGGGACGGACAGCTAACACTGAAGCTTTCTTT. The V and J genes are TRBV6-1 and TRBJ1-1; TRBD1 is a possible D gene (6 bases). V lost 3 bases and J 2 bases, leaving 13 bases between the germline ends. This CDR3 is built from 15 residues. Germline CDR1 MNHNS, CDR2 SASEGT.

This clonotype has a count of ten or more. The V gene is TRBV7-2, the J gene TRBJ2-3; 8 bases map to TRBD2. With 2 bases clipped from V and 5 bases from J, the junction kept 3 bases outside the gene matches. The CDR3 is made up of 14 amino acids. Germline CDR1 reads SGHTA; CDR2 reads FQGNSA. The CDR3 region is CASSLTGGIDTQYF. As DNA, the CDR3 is TGTGCCAGCAGCTTAACGGGGGGGATAGATACGCAGTATTTT.

The rearrangement uses TRBV6-2 or TRBV6-3 and TRBJ2-7, with 7 bases that match TRBD2. Germline V gene lookup returns CDR1 MNHEY and CDR2 SVGEGT. V was pared by 4 bases and J by 3 bases, with 6 bases of the junction left unmatched. The CDR3 spans 14 residues. CDR3 in DNA: TGTGCCAGCAGTTCCACGGGGGGACTCTACGAGCAGTACGTC. As protein: CASSSTGGLYEQYV.

The chain couples TRBV16 to TRBJ1-5; no firm D call. The CDR3 spans 18 residues. From germline, CDR1 is KGHSY and CDR2 FQNENV. Trimming removed 0 bases from V and 0 bases from J, with 15 bases in between. The CDR3 DNA reads as TGTGCCAGCAGCCAATCCACCCCAGGACCTTATAGCAATCAGCCCCAGCATTTT. Encoded protein: CASSQSTPGPYSNQPQHF.

This clonotype came up a few times. This chain links TRBV19 with TRBJ2-3; perhaps TRBD1 as D (6 bases). The CDR3 has 13 amino acids. With 5 bases removed from V and 2 bases from J, the gap between germline ends came to 8 bases. Per germline, CDR1 LNHDA and CDR2 SQIVND (reference sequence). The CDR3 DNA follows: TGTGCCAGTAGTGCAGGGGCCACAGATACGCAGTATTTT. It yields the protein CASSAGATDTQYF.

This clonotype was observed a few times. V is TRBV28 and J is TRBJ2-4, with D tentatively TRBD1 (6 bases). Trimming removed 3 bases at V and 4 bases at J, with 19 bases between. This CDR3 is built from 17 residues. Germline V gives CDR1 MDHEN, CDR2 SYDVKM. CDR3: CASSFARAGTIKNIQYF. CDR3 DNA sequence: TGTGCCAGCAGTTTTGCCCGGGCCGGGACAATAAAAAACATTCAGTACTTC.

This clonotype was observed a handful of times. V and J are TRBV5-1 and TRBJ2-1; TRBD2 matches 7 bases. Unmatched junction bases numbered 7, after V lost 0 bases and J lost 7 bases. Germline lookup yields CDR1 SGHRS and CDR2 YFSETQ. The CDR3 has 15 residues. This CDR3 is CASSLEQPGGNEQFF. The CDR3 DNA reads TGCGCCAGCAGCTTGGAACAGCCCGGGGGGAATGAGCAGTTCTTC.

This clonotype was observed at least ten times. The chain is built from TRBV7-2 and TRBJ1-5; unclear D gene. Trimming removed 4 bases at V and 3 bases at J, with 7 bases between. Germline loops: CDR1 SGHTA, CDR2 FQGNSA. The CDR3 consists of 13 residues. CDR3 bases: TGTGCCAGCAGCTCGAGGGACAATCAGCCCCAGCATTTT. Protein sequence: CASSSRDNQPQHF.

The sample holds a few counts of this clonotype. V is TRBV18 and J is TRBJ1-5, with a possible D match to TRBD1 (6 bases). Trimming pared 5 bases from V and 2 bases from J, leaving 10 bases between. The CDR3 runs 14 residues. Germline V gene lookup returns CDR1 KGHSH and CDR2 LQKENI. The CDR3 loop reads CASSANRGNQPQHF. The CDR3 DNA is TGTGCCAGCTCAGCTAACAGGGGCAATCAGCCCCAGCATTTT.

This clonotype was found a few times. The rearrangement links TRBV4-1 to TRBJ2-5; the match to TRBD2 covers 7 bases. CDR3 length equals 17 residues. The trim removed 1 base at V and 5 bases at J, leaving 13 bases unmatched. Germline V CDR1 and CDR2: MGHRA, YSYEKL. The CDR3 coding sequence is TGCGCCAGCAGCCAAGGGGTGGTAGCGGGCCTCGGGGAGACCCAGTACTTC. This translates into CASSQGVVAGLGETQYF.

The gene calls are TRBV7-2 and TRBJ2-5, with 11 bases identical to TRBD1. With V trimmed by 2 bases and J by 5 bases, 10 bases remained unmatched. Looked up from germline, CDR1 is SGHTA and CDR2 is FQGNSA. The CDR3 sequence is 17 residues long. The CDR3: CASSLRYRTGGMETQYF. The CDR3 region has the DNA TGTGCCAGCAGCTTACGCTACCGGACAGGGGGCATGGAGACCCAGTACTTC.

The sample holds a few counts of this clonotype. The chain combines TRBV24-1 with TRBJ2-3; D not resolved. This CDR3 spans 16 amino acids. Germline-derived CDR1 and CDR2 are KGHDR and SFDVKD. Between the trimmed V and J ends, which lost 4 bases and 3 bases, there was a span of 16 bases. The CDR3 loop reads CATSEPTASETDTQYF. For the CDR3, the DNA is TGTGCCACCAGTGAGCCAACCGCCTCGGAGACAGATACGCAGTATTTT.

The CDR3 spells CAISEVQGTYNEQFF. The CDR3 nucleotides are TGTGCCATCAGTGAGGTCCAAGGCACCTACAATGAGCAGTTCTTC. The chain links TRBV10-3 to TRBJ2-1; D is undetermined. CDR1 and CDR2 (germline): ENHRY, SYGVKD. The ends were cut back, 2 bases at V and 2 bases at J, with 10 bases in the middle. There are 15 residues in the CDR3.

This clonotype was detected many times. The rearrangement joins TRBV4-3 to TRBJ1-4; D is perhaps TRBD1 (6 bases). The CDR3 sequence is 13 residues long. Trimming removed 4 bases from V and 8 bases from J, with 11 bases in between. Germline V gene data show CDR1 as LGHNA and CDR2 as YSLEER. The CDR3 bases are TGCGCCAGCAGCCGCCAGGGGTTAGAAAAACTGTTTTTT. Translation: CASSRQGLEKLFF.

This sequence joins TRBV28 and TRBJ2-7; D call uncertain. Germline V gene data show CDR1 as MDHEN and CDR2 as SYDVKM. The CDR3 consists of 12 residues. V lost 5 bases and J 0 bases, leaving 5 bases between the germline ends. CDR3 nucleotide sequence: TGTGCCAGCAGTACTTACTCCTACGAGCAGTACGTC. This gives the protein CASSTYSYEQYV.

The count of this clonotype is one. A much larger clone sits a single nucleotide away, making a read error possible. This chain uses TRBV5-6 with TRBJ2-1, with D perhaps assigned TRBD1 or TRBD2 (7 bases each). This CDR3 is 16 amino acids long. Germline CDR1 reads SGHDT; CDR2 reads YYEEEE. V dropped 3 bases and J dropped 9 bases, with 22 bases sitting between them. Here the CDR3 reads CASSSPRTRGDSEQFF. DNA for the CDR3: TGTGCCAGCAGCTCCCCCCGGACACGGGGGGACAGTGAGCAGTTCTTC.

The table lists this clonotype with a few counts. The chain recombines TRBV6-1 with TRBJ1-2; D remains unclear. The length of the CDR3 is 14 residues. V lost 6 bases, J lost 2 bases, and 13 bases lay in between. Germline V gene lookup returns CDR1 MNHNS and CDR2 SASEGT. The CDR3 sequence is CASSFNVRNYGYTF. As DNA, the CDR3 is TGTGCCAGCAGCTTCAACGTGAGGAACTATGGCTACACCTTC.

Many counts were recorded for this clonotype. This chain links TRBV2 with TRBJ2-1; the D gene is possibly TRBD1 (6 bases). Germline assignment: CDR1 SNHLY and CDR2 FYNNEI. This CDR3 spans 14 amino acids. The V end was cut by 6 bases, the J end by 5 bases, with 14 bases between. The CDR3 spells CASRPGHLNNEQFF. As DNA, the CDR3 is TGTGCCAGCAGGCCGGGACACCTCAACAATGAGCAGTTCTTC.

This clonotype was counted a few times. The chain combines TRBV20-1 with TRBJ2-5, with D tentatively TRBD2 (6 bases). This CDR3 contains 13 residues. The V end was cut by 0 bases, the J end by 4 bases, with 9 bases between. Germline CDR1 reads DFQATT; CDR2 reads SNEGSKA (reference sequence). CDR3 DNA sequence: TGCAGTGCTAGAGAGGGGGGTAGAGAGACCCAGTACTTC. This gives the protein CSAREGGRETQYF.

Concerning this clonotype: A single base separates this from a much larger clone, so it may be a read error. The chain joins TRBV7-2 to TRBJ2-7, with D tentatively TRBD1 (6 bases). Germline CDR1 SGHTA, CDR2 FQGNSA. Trimming left V 1 base short and J 0 bases short, with 7 bases between. The CDR3 has 14 residues. CDR3 in amino acids: CASSLGGPSYEQYF. The CDR3 region has the DNA TGTGCCAGCAGCTTAGGGGGGCCCTCCTACGAGCAGTACTTC.

The chain carries TRBV7-2 and TRBJ2-7; 8 bases are shared with TRBD1. V was clipped by 8 bases and J by 4 bases; unmatched bases: 13. Germline CDR1 and CDR2: SGHTA and FQGNSA. The CDR3 spans 15 residues. The CDR3: CASQLVGQGAYEQYF. The CDR3 DNA is TGTGCCAGCCAATTAGTAGGCCAGGGGGCGTACGAGCAGTACTTC.

This clonotype was detected only a few times. The chain uses TRBV5-1 and TRBJ2-5, with D possibly matching TRBD2 (5 bases). CDR3 length equals 13 residues. The V end lost 0 bases, the J end lost 5 bases, and 8 bases lay between the germline ends. Germline V gene data show CDR1 as SGHRS and CDR2 as YFSETQ. CDR3 DNA: TGCGCCAGCAGCTTGGGGACTCCGGAGACCCAGTACTTC. Protein product: CASSLGTPETQYF.